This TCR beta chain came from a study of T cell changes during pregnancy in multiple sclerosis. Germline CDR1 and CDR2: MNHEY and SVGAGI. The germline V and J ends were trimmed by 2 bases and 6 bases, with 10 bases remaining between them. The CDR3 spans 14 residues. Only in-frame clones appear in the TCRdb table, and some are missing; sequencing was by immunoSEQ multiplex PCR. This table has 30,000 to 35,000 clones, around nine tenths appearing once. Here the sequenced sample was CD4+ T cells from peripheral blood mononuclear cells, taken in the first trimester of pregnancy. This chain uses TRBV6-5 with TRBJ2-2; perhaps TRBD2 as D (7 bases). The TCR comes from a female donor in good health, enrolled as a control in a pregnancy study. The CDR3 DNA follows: TGTGCCAGCAGTTACGGGGGGGCCGCCGGGGAGCTGTTTTTT. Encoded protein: CASSYGGAAGELFF.